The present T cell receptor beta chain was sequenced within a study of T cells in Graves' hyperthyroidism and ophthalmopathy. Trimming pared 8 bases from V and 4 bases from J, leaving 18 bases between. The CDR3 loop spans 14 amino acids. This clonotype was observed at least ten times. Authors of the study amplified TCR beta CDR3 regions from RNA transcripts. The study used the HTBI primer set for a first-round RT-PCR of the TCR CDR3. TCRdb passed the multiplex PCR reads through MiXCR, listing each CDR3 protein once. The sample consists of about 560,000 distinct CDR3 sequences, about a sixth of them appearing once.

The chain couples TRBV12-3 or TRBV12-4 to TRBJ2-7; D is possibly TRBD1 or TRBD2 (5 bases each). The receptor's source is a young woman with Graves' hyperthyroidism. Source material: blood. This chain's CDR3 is CASAPRGWGYEQYF. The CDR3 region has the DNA TGTGCCAGCGCGCCCCGGGGCTGGGGTTACGAGCAGTACTTC.